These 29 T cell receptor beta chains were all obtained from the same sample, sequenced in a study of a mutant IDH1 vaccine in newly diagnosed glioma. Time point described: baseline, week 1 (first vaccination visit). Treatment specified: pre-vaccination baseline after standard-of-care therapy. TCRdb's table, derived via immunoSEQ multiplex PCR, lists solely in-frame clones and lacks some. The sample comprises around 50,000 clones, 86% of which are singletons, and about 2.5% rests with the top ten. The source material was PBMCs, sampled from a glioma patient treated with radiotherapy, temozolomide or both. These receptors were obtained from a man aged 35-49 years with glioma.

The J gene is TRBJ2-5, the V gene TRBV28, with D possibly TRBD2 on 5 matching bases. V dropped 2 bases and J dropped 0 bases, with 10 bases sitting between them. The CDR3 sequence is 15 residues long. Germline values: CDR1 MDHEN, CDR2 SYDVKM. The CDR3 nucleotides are TGTGCCAGCAGTTTAGCACCCGGGGACCAAGAGACCCAGTACTTC. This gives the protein CASSLAPGDQETQYF.

The DNA for the CDR3 is TGTGCCAGTCACTCCGGGACAGGGTATGGCTACACCTTC. Its protein is CASHSGTGYGYTF. The chain carries TRBV19 and TRBJ1-2, with 9 bases identical to TRBD1. The V segment lost 8 bases and the J segment 5 bases; nucleotides outside the gene matches: 6. This CDR3 has 13 residues. Germline CDR1 and CDR2: LNHDA and SQIVND (reference sequence).

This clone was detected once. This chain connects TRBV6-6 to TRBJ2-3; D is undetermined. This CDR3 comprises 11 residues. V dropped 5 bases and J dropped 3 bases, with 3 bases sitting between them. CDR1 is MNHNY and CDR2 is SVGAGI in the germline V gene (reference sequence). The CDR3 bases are TGTGCCAGCAGTACTACAGATACGCAGTATTTT. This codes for CASSTTDTQYF.

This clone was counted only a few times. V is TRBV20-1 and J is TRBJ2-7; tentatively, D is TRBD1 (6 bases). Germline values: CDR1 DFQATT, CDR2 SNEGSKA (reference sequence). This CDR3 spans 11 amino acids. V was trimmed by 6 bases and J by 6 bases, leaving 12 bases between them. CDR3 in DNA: TGCAGTGCACCGGACAGAGGCGAGCAGTACTTC. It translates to CSAPDRGEQYF.

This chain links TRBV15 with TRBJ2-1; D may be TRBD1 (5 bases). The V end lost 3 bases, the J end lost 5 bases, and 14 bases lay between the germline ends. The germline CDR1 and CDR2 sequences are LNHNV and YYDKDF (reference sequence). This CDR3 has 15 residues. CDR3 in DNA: TGTGCCACCAGCAGTAGTGTCAGGGCGAACAATGAGCAGTTCTTC. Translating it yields CATSSSVRANNEQFF.

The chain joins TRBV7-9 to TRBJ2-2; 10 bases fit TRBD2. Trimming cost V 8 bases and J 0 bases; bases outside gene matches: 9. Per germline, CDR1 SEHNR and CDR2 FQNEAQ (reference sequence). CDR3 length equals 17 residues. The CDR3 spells CASGELAGVPNTGELFF. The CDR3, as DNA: TGTGCCAGCGGGGAGCTAGCGGGAGTGCCGAACACCGGGGAGCTGTTTTTT. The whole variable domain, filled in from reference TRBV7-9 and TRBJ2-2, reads DTGVSQNPRHKITKRGQNVTFRCDPISEHNRLYWYRQTLGQGPEFLTYFQNEAQLEKSRLLSDRFSAERPKGSFSTLEIQRTEQGDSAMYLCASGELAGVPNTGELFFGEGSRLTVL.

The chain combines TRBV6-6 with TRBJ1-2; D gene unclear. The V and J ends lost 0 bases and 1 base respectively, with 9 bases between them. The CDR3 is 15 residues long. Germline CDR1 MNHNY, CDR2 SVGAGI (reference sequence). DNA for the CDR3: TGTGCCAGCAGTTACTCAGAAAGGAGTAACTATGGCTACACCTTC. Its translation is CASSYSERSNYGYTF.

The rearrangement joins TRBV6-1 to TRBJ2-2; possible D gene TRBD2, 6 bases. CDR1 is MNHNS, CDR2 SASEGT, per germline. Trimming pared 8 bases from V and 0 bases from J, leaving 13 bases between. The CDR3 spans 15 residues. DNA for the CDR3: TGTGCCAGCCTCCGGACTAACGCGAACACCGGGGAGCTGTTTTTT. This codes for CASLRTNANTGELFF.

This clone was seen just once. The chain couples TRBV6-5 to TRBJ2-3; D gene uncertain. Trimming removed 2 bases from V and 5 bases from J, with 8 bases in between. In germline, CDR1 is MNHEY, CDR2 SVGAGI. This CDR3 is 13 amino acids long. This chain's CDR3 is CASSYSEVDTQYF. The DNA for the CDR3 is TGTGCCAGCAGTTACAGTGAAGTAGATACGCAGTATTTT.

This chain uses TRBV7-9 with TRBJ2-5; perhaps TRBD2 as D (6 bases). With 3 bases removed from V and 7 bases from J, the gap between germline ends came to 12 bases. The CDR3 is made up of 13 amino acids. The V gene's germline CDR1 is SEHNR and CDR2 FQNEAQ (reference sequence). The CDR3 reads CASSLGGEGTQYF. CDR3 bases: TGTGCCAGCAGCTTGGGGGGAGAAGGGACCCAGTACTTC.

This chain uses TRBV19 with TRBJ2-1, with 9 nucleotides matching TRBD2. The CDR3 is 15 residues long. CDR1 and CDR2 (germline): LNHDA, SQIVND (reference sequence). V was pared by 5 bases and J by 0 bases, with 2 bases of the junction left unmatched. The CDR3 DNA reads TGTGCCAGTAGTCAGCGGGAGGACTCCTACAATGAGCAGTTCTTC. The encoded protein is CASSQREDSYNEQFF.

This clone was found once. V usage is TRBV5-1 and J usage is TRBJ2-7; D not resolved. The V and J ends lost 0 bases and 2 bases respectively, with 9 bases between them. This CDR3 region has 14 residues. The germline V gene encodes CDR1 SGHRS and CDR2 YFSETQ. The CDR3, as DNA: TGCGCCAGCAGCTTGGCAGGCGGAGCCTACGAGCAGTACTTC. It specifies CASSLAGGAYEQYF.

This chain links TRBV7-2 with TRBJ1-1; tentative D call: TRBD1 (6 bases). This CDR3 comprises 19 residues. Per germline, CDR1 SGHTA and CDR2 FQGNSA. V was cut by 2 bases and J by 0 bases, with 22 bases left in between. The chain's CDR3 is CASSLSPGGRGFLNTEAFF. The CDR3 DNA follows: TGTGCCAGCAGCTTATCCCCGGGGGGCAGGGGCTTTCTGAACACTGAAGCTTTCTTT. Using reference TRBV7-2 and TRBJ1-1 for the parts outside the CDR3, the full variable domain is GAGVSQSPSNKVTEKGKDVELRCDPISGHTALYWYRQSLGQGLEFLIYFQGNSAPDKSGLPSDRFSAERTGGSVSTLTIQRTQQEDSAVYLCASSLSPGGRGFLNTEAFFGQGTRLTVV.

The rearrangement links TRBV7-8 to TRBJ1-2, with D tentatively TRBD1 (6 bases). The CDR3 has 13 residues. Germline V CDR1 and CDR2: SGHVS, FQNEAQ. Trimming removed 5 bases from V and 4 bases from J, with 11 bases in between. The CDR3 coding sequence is TGTGCCAGCAGCCCAGGACAGTTCTATGGCTACACCTTC. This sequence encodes CASSPGQFYGYTF.

The CDR3 region is CASSASGGRYEQYF. The CDR3 bases are TGTGCCAGCAGTGCTTCAGGGGGCCGCTACGAGCAGTACTTC. V usage is TRBV6-5 and J usage is TRBJ2-7, with 8 positions matching TRBD1. Trimming at V came to 5 bases and at J to 3 bases, leaving 6 bases not matched to a gene. Per germline, CDR1 MNHEY and CDR2 SVGAGI. The CDR3 length is 14 residues.

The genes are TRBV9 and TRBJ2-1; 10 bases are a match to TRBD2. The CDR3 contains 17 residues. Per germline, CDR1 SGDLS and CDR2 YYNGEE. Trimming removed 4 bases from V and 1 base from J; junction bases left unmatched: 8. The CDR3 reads CASSSSGRAGSYNEQFF. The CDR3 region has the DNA TGTGCCAGCAGCTCGAGCGGGAGGGCCGGGTCCTACAATGAGCAGTTCTTC.

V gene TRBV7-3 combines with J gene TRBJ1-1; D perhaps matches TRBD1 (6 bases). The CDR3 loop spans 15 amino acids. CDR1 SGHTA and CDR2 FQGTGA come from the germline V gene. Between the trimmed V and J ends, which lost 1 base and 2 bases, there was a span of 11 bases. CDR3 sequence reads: CASSLRGGLNTEAFF. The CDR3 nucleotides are TGTGCCAGCAGCTTAAGGGGGGGCCTTAACACTGAAGCTTTCTTT.

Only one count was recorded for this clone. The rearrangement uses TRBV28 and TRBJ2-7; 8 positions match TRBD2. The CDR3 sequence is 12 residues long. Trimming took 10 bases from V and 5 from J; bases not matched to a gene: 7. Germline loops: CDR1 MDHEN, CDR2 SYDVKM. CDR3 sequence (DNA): TGTGCCACCAAGGGCGGGAGGAACGAGCAGTACTTC. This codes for CATKGGRNEQYF.

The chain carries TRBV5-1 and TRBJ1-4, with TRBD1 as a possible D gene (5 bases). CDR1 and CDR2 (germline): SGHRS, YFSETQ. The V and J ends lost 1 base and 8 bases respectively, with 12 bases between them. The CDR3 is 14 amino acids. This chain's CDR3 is CASSLSGESEKLFF. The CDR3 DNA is TGCGCCAGCAGCTTGTCGGGGGAAAGCGAAAAACTGTTTTTT.

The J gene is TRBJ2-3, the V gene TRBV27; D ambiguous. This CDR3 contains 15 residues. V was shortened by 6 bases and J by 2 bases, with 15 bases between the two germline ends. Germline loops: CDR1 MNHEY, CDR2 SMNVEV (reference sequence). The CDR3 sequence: CASRDGASFTDTQYF. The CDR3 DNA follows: TGTGCCAGCAGGGACGGTGCTTCCTTCACAGATACGCAGTATTTT.

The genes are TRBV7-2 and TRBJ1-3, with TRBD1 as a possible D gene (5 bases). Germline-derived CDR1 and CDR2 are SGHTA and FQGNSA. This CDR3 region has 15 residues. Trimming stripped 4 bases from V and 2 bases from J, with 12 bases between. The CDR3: CASSSPRGAGNTIYF. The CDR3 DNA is TGTGCCAGCAGCTCCCCTCGGGGGGCTGGAAACACCATATATTTT. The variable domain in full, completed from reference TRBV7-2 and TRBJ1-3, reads GAGVSQSPSNKVTEKGKDVELRCDPISGHTALYWYRQSLGQGLEFLIYFQGNSAPDKSGLPSDRFSAERTGGSVSTLTIQRTQQEDSAVYLCASSSPRGAGNTIYFGEGSWLTVV.

As DNA, the CDR3 is TGTGCCATCACCCCTCTAGCGGGAGCACTCCATGAGCAGTTCTTC. Translating gives CAITPLAGALHEQFF. The chain employs TRBV10-3 and TRBJ2-1, with 10 bases fitting TRBD2. The CDR3 loop spans 15 amino acids. Germline loops: CDR1 ENHRY, CDR2 SYGVKD. The ends lost 7 bases at V and 8 bases at J; junction bases unmatched: 11.

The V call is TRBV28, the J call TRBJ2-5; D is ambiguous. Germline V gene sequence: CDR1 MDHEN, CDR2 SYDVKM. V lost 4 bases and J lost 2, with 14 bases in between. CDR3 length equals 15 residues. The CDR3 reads CASSSRKGLQETQYF. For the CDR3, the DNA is TGTGCCAGCAGTTCCCGGAAGGGCCTACAAGAGACCCAGTACTTC.

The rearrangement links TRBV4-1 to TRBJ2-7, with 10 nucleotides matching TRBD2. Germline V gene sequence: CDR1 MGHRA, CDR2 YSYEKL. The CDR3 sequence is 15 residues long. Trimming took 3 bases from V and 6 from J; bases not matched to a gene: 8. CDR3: CASSHTASGSGEQYF. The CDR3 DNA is TGCGCCAGCAGCCATACGGCTAGCGGGAGCGGCGAGCAGTACTTC.

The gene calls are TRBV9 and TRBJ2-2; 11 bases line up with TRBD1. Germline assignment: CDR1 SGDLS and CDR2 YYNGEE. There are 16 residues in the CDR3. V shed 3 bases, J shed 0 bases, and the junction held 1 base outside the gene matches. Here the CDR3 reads CASSEGQGANTGELFF. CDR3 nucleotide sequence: TGTGCCAGCAGCGAGGGACAGGGGGCGAACACCGGGGAGCTGTTTTTT.

In nucleotides, the CDR3 is TGTGCCAGCAGCTTACAACGACTAGCGGGAGGGGAAGAGCAGTACTTC. It yields the protein CASSLQRLAGGEEQYF. The chain employs TRBV11-2 and TRBJ2-7; 14 bases are a match to TRBD2. Germline V gives CDR1 SGHAT, CDR2 FQNNGV. V shed 2 bases and J 7 bases; nucleotides not matched to a gene: 7. This CDR3 region has 16 residues.

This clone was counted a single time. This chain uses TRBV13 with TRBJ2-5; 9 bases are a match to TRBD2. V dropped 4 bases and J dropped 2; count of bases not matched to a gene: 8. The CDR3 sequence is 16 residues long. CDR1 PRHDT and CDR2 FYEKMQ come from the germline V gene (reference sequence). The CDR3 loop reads CASSSRLADSQETQYF. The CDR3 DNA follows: TGTGCCAGCAGCTCACGACTAGCGGATTCACAAGAGACCCAGTACTTC.

As DNA, the CDR3 is TGTGCCAGCAGTTCCATTCCGGGACACCGCTCCTACAATGAGCAGTTCTTC. Encoded protein: CASSSIPGHRSYNEQFF. The chain employs TRBV27 and TRBJ2-1, with TRBD1 as a possible D gene (6 bases). Trimming cost V 4 bases and J 0 bases, with 16 bases left between them. Germline CDR1 MNHEY, CDR2 SMNVEV (reference sequence). This CDR3 is built from 17 residues.

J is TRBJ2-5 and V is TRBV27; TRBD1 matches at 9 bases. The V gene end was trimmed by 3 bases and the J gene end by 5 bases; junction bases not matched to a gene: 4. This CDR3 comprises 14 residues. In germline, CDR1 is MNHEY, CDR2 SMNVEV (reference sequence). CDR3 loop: CASSLRQGDETQYF. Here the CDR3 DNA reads TGTGCCAGCAGTTTGAGACAGGGGGATGAGACCCAGTACTTC.